This T cell receptor (beta chain) comes out of a study of shared clonotypes between healthy human individuals. Study background: Ranging from 18 to 49 in age, donors were a couple of women and three men.

Study-wide results and caveats: The study sampled only blood, and tissue repertoires likely differ. Memory subsets generally showed smaller estimated richness than naive subsets did.

Details on this clone: What it recognizes is unknown.

The germline CDR1 and CDR2 sequences are LNHDA and SQIVND (reference sequence). Trimming removed 6 bases at V and 0 bases at J, with 12 bases between. The CDR3 runs 16 residues. The table came from immunoSEQ multiplex PCR; TCRdb's copy has only in-frame clones and leaves some out. Here the sample spans roughly 1 million clones, around four fifths being singletons. The chain links TRBV19 to TRBJ1-6, with D tentatively TRBD1 (5 bases). This receptor was taken from a man younger than 35 in good health. Sequenced material: memory CD4+ T cells sorted from blood. As to subset: CD45RA-negative fraction. The CDR3 loop is CASRDNSNSYNSPLHF. The CDR3 DNA reads TGTGCCAGTAGGGACAATTCAAACTCCTATAATTCACCCCTCCACTTT.